These 21 T cell receptor beta chains share one sample of origin, sequenced in a study of blood T cell repertoires in COVID-19. The data were produced by immunoSEQ multiplex PCR, yet TCRdb's version contains in-frame clones alone and is incomplete. The sample yields about 100,000 clones, roughly 92% seen once. Input material: peripheral blood. These receptors all stem from a man between 65 and 79 years old with acute or convalescent COVID-19.

The rearrangement uses TRBV12-3 or TRBV12-4 and TRBJ2-7, with D maybe TRBD1 (6 bases). V lost 5 bases and J 3 bases, leaving 8 bases between the germline ends. The CDR3 totals 12 residues. CDR3 sequence reads: CASSTQGYEQYF. The CDR3 coding sequence is TGTGCCAGCAGTACACAGGGCTACGAGCAGTACTTC.

The chain uses TRBV5-6 and TRBJ1-1; tentatively, D is TRBD1 (5 bases). V was shortened by 0 bases and J by 1 base, with 13 bases between the two germline ends. The germline V gene encodes CDR1 SGHDT and CDR2 YYEEEE. The CDR3 covers 16 residues. For the CDR3, the DNA is TGTGCCAGCAGCTTGGCCGGGCGGGGCCCGAACACTGAAGCTTTCTTT. Its protein is CASSLAGRGPNTEAFF.

As concerns this clone: A read error may produce the germline difference seen at one junction end. Other DNA sequences within the sample encode an identical CDR3. The rearrangement uses TRBV4-2 and TRBJ1-2, with D possibly matching TRBD1 (5 bases). There are 15 residues in the CDR3. Germline V gene sequence: CDR1 LGHNA, CDR2 YNFKEQ. CDR3 sequence reads: CASSQGGLWGDGYTF. In DNA, the CDR3 is TGTGCCAGCAGCCAAGGGGGCCTCTGGGGGGATGGTTACACCTTC.

CDR3 sequence: CASSLGGDYEQYF. CDR3 in DNA: TGTGCCAGCAGCTTGGGCGGGGACTACGAGCAGTACTTC. The chain combines TRBV5-6 with TRBJ2-7, with D maybe TRBD2 (6 bases). Deletions cut 0 bases from V and 3 bases from J, with 7 bases between. This CDR3 is 13 amino acids long. Germline V gene sequence: CDR1 SGHDT, CDR2 YYEEEE.

The chain recombines TRBV27 with TRBJ1-2, with TRBD1 matching 10 bases. This CDR3 has 16 residues. V lost 6 bases to trimming and J lost 9 bases; unmatched junction nucleotides: 16. Germline V gene sequence: CDR1 MNHEY, CDR2 SMNVEV (reference sequence). The CDR3 region is CASSPWVGQGTVSYTF. CDR3 sequence (DNA): TGTGCCAGCAGCCCATGGGTGGGACAGGGGACGGTTAGCTACACCTTC.

The chain joins TRBV7-6 to TRBJ1-6; D ambiguous. The germline V gene encodes CDR1 SGHVS and CDR2 FNYEAQ. Trimming removed 1 base at V and 7 bases at J, with 14 bases between. The CDR3 is made up of 16 amino acids. The CDR3 DNA is TGTGCCAGCAGCTTAGGTTCGGCCAGGTCGAATTCACCCCTCCACTTT. This encodes CASSLGSARSNSPLHF. Looking up the rest from reference TRBV7-6 and TRBJ1-6 gives the full variable domain: GAGVSQSPRYKVTKRGQDVALRCDPISGHVSLYWYRQALGQGPEFLTYFNYEAQQDKSGLPNDRFSAERPEGSISTLTIQRTEQRDSAMYRCASSLGSARSNSPLHFGNGTRLTVT.

This CDR3 is CASSSPAAPGTYEQYF. The CDR3 DNA reads TGTGCCAGCAGTTCCCCTGCAGCCCCGGGGACCTACGAGCAGTACTTC. The chain carries TRBV28 and TRBJ2-7; D may be TRBD2 (5 bases). Germline CDR1 MDHEN, CDR2 SYDVKM. The V gene lost 4 bases and the J gene lost 2 bases, with 18 bases spanning the gap. The CDR3 has 16 residues.

J is TRBJ1-1 and V is TRBV2; D unresolved. CDR3 length: 17 amino acids. Germline-derived CDR1 and CDR2 are SNHLY and FYNNEI. V dropped 7 bases and J dropped 6 bases, with 27 bases sitting between them. The CDR3 bases are TGTGCCAGCACCCGGGATCGGACGATTGGGTCTTCAGCTGAAGCTTTCTTT. Translated: CASTRDRTIGSSAEAFF.

This chain joins TRBV18 and TRBJ2-1; 11 bases map to TRBD1. Germline V gene sequence: CDR1 KGHSH, CDR2 LQKENI. CDR3 length: 13 amino acids. Germline trimming cut 8 bases from V and 9 bases from J; bases unmatched to any gene: 6. This chain's CDR3 is CASLGQGGGEQFF. CDR3 nucleotide sequence: TGTGCCAGCCTGGGACAGGGGGGCGGTGAGCAGTTCTTC.

The CDR3 loop is CASSQVLVGDEAFF. The CDR3 DNA sequence: TGTGCCAGCAGCCAAGTTTTGGTAGGGGATGAAGCTTTCTTT. The V and J genes are TRBV3-1 (or the pseudogene TRBV3-2) and TRBJ1-1; D possibly corresponds to TRBD1 (5 bases). Germline V gene lookup returns CDR1 LGHDT and CDR2 YNNKEL (reference sequence). V was trimmed by 1 base and J by 7 bases, leaving 13 bases between them. CDR3 length equals 14 residues.

Note on this clone: Other DNA sequences in the sample encode the same CDR3. The CDR3 DNA is TGTGCCAGCAGCCCAGGGGGAATGAACACTGAAGCTTTCTTT. Translating gives CASSPGGMNTEAFF. The chain is built from TRBV3-1 (or the pseudogene TRBV3-2) and TRBJ1-1; 7 bases align to TRBD1. Germline assignment: CDR1 LGHDT and CDR2 YNNKEL (reference sequence). This CDR3 has 14 residues. Unmatched junction bases numbered 2, after V lost 4 bases and J lost 0 bases.

This clone came up once. The CDR3 reads CASSLGDSSQETQYF. The CDR3 bases are TGCGCCAGCAGCTTGGGGGACTCAAGCCAAGAGACCCAGTACTTC. The gene calls are TRBV5-1 and TRBJ2-5, with D maybe TRBD2 (6 bases). The V end lost 0 bases, the J end lost 1 base, and 10 bases lay between the germline ends. This CDR3 is 15 amino acids long. Germline loops: CDR1 SGHRS, CDR2 YFSETQ.

The chain is built from TRBV7-8 and TRBJ1-3; a possible D gene is TRBD1 (6 bases). This CDR3 has 18 amino acids. The V and J ends lost 5 bases and 2 bases respectively, with 22 bases between them. Germline V gives CDR1 SGHVS, CDR2 FQNEAQ. The CDR3 DNA reads as TGTGCCAGCAGCCCCCACCGCCTACTACAGGGCCCTGGAAACACCATATATTTT. Translating it yields CASSPHRLLQGPGNTIYF.

The V gene is TRBV19, the J gene TRBJ2-1; 10 positions match TRBD2. This CDR3 comprises 15 residues. The V segment lost 4 bases and the J segment 9 bases; nucleotides outside the gene matches: 9. Per the germline V gene, CDR1 is LNHDA and CDR2 is SQIVND (reference sequence). The CDR3 region is CASSNSGRRLGEQFF. CDR3 DNA: TGTGCCAGTAGTAATAGCGGGAGGAGGTTGGGTGAGCAGTTCTTC.

V is TRBV5-1 and J is TRBJ2-2; no definite D call. In germline, CDR1 is SGHRS, CDR2 YFSETQ. This CDR3 contains 14 residues. Trimming took off 0 bases at V and 5 bases at J, with 8 bases between the two ends. The DNA for the CDR3 is TGCGCCAGCAGCTTGGCGGGTCAGACCGGGGAGCTGTTTTTT. Protein sequence: CASSLAGQTGELFF.

V gene TRBV24-1 combines with J gene TRBJ2-2; the D gene is possibly TRBD1 (6 bases). From germline, CDR1 is KGHDR and CDR2 SFDVKD. V was shortened by 4 bases and J by 1 base, with 15 bases between the two germline ends. The CDR3 has 17 residues. The CDR3 nucleotides are TGTGCCACCAGTGACCGCCCGACAGGACGGAACACCGGGGAGCTGTTTTTT. Protein sequence: CATSDRPTGRNTGELFF.

The V call is TRBV6-5, the J call TRBJ1-2; D ambiguous. Germline CDR1 and CDR2: MNHEY and SVGAGI. The V gene lost 2 bases and the J gene lost 5 bases, with 12 bases spanning the gap. The CDR3 sequence is 14 residues long. The CDR3 is CASSYDTAPYGYTF. CDR3 DNA sequence: TGTGCCAGCAGTTACGACACGGCGCCGTATGGCTACACCTTC.

J is TRBJ2-1 and V is TRBV4-3, with 7 bases identical to TRBD2. In germline, CDR1 is LGHNA, CDR2 YSLEER. The CDR3 contains 15 residues. J was trimmed by 9 bases and V by 0 bases; bases with no gene match: 8. This chain's CDR3 is CASSQDTGGSVEQFF. The CDR3 DNA reads as TGCGCCAGCAGCCAAGATACTGGCGGGAGTGTTGAGCAGTTCTTC.

CDR3 region: CASNAIQGSGNTIYF. The CDR3 bases are TGTGCCAGCAACGCAATACAGGGGAGTGGAAACACCATATATTTT. The chain joins TRBV9 to TRBJ1-3; 7 bases match TRBD1. Germline assignment: CDR1 SGDLS and CDR2 YYNGEE. With 6 bases clipped from V and 3 bases from J, the junction kept 9 bases outside the gene matches. The CDR3 length is 15 residues.

The chain joins TRBV28 to TRBJ2-5; a weak D match, TRBD1 (5 bases). The CDR3 contains 15 residues. Between the trimmed V and J ends, which lost 2 bases and 2 bases, there was a span of 12 bases. Germline loops: CDR1 MDHEN, CDR2 SYDVKM. CDR3: CASSLLQENQETQYF. The DNA of the CDR3 is TGTGCCAGCAGTTTACTACAGGAGAATCAAGAGACCCAGTACTTC.

The chain couples TRBV12-3 or TRBV12-4 to TRBJ1-1; D remains unclear. The CDR3 is 13 residues long. The V end was cut by 5 bases, the J end by 0 bases, with 7 bases between. The CDR3, as DNA: TGTGCCAGCAGTCCGTCCCTGAACACTGAAGCTTTCTTT. It codes for CASSPSLNTEAFF.